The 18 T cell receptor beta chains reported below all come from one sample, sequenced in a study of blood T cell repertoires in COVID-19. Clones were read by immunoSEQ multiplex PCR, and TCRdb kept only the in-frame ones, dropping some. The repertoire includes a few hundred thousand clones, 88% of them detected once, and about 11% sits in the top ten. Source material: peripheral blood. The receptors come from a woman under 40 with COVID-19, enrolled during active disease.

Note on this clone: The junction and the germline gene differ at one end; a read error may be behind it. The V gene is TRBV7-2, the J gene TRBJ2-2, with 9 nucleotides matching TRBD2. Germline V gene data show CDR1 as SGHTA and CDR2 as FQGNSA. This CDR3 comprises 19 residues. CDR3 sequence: CASSSSGAGGGRTTRELFF. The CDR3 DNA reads TGTGCCAGCAGCTCCTCTGGGGCGGGAGGGGGGAGAACCACCAGGGAGCTGTTTTTT.

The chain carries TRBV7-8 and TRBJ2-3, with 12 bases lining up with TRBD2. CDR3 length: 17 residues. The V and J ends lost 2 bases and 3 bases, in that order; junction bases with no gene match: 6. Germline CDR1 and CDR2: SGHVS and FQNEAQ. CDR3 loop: CASSLRLAGVTTDTQYF. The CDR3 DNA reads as TGTGCCAGCAGCTTACGACTAGCGGGAGTGACTACAGATACGCAGTATTTT.

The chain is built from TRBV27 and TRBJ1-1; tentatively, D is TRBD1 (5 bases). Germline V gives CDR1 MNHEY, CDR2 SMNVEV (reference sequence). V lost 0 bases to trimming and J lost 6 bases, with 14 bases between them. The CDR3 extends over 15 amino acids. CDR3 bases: TGTGCCAGCAGTTTATCGCCGGGGGGATTTTCTGAAGCTTTCTTT. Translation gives CASSLSPGGFSEAFF.

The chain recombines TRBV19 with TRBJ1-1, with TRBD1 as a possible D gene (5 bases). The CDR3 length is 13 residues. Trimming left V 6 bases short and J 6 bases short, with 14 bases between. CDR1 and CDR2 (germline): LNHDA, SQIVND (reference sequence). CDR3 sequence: CASSLLGAAEAFF. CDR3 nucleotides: TGTGCCAGTAGCCTCCTAGGGGCGGCTGAAGCTTTCTTT.

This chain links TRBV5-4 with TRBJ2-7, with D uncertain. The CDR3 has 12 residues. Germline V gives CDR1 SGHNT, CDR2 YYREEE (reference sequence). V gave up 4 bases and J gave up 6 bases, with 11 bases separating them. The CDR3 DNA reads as TGTGCCAGCAGCGGCGAGGAACCCGAGCAGTACTTC. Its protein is CASSGEEPEQYF.

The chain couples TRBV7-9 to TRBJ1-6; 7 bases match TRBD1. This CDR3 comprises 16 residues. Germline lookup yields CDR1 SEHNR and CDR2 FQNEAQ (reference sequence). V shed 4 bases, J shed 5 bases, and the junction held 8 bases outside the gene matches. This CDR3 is CASSSYRDRDNSPLHF. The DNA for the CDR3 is TGTGCCAGCAGCTCTTACCGGGACAGAGATAATTCACCCCTCCACTTT. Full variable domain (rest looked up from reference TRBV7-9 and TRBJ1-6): DTGVSQNPRHKITKRGQNVTFRCDPISEHNRLYWYRQTLGQGPEFLTYFQNEAQLEKSRLLSDRFSAERPKGSFSTLEIQRTEQGDSAMYLCASSSYRDRDNSPLHFGNGTRLTVT.

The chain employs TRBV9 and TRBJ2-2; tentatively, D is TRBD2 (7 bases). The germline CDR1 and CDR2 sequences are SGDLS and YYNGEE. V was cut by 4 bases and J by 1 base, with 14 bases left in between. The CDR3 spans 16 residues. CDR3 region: CASSPLGGGNTGELFF. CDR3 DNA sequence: TGTGCCAGCAGCCCCCTAGGGGGGGGGAACACCGGGGAGCTGTTTTTT.

This CDR3 reads CASSLARGREKLFF. The CDR3 nucleotides are TGTGCCAGCAGCCTAGCCAGGGGGCGTGAAAAACTGTTTTTT. The J gene is TRBJ1-4, the V gene TRBV4-2; 8 nucleotides align to TRBD1. The V gene's germline CDR1 is LGHNA and CDR2 YNFKEQ. This CDR3 is built from 14 residues. The V segment lost 4 bases and the J segment 7 bases; nucleotides outside the gene matches: 5.

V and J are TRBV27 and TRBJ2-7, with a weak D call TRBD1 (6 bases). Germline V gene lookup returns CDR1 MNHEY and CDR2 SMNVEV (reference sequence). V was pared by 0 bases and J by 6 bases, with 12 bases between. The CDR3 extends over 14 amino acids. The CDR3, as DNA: TGTGCCAGCAGTTTATCTTCAGGGGCGGGCGAGCAGTACTTC. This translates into CASSLSSGAGEQYF.

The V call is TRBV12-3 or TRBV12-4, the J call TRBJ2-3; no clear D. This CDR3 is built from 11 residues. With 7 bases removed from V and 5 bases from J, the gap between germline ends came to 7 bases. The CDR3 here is CASTVKDTQYF. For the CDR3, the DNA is TGTGCCAGCACCGTAAAAGATACGCAGTATTTT.

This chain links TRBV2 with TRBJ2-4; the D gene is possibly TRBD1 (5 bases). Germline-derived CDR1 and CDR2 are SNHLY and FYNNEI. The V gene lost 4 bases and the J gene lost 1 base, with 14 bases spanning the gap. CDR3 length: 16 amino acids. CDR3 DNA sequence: TGTGCCAGCAGTGTGGACACACAAGGGGCCAAAAACATTCAGTACTTC. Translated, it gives CASSVDTQGAKNIQYF.

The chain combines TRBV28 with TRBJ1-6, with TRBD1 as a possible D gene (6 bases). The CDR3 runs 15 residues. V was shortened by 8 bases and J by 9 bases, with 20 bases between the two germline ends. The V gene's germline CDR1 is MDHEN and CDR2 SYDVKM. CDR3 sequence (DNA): TGTGCCAGCGCCAAAAGGAGGCAGGGGACTTCACCCCTCCACTTT. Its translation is CASAKRRQGTSPLHF.

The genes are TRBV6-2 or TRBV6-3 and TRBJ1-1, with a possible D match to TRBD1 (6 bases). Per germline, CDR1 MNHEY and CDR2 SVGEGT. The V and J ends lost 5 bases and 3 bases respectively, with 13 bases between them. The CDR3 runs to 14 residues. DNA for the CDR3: TGTGCCAGCAGTCCCCGGGGGGGCGACACTGAAGCTTTCTTT. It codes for CASSPRGGDTEAFF.

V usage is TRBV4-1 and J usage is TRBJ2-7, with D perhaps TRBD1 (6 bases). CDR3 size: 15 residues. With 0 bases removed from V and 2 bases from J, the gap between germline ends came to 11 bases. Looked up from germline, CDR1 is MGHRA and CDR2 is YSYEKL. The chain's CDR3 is CASSQDYREAYEQYF. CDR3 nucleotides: TGCGCCAGCAGCCAAGATTACAGGGAAGCCTACGAGCAGTACTTC.

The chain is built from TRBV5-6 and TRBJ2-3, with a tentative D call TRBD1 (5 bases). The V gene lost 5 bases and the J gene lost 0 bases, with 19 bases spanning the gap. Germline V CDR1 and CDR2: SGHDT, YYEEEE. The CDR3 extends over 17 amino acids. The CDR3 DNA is TGTGCCAGCAGTTTCCCCGGTAGGGGCACTAGCACAGATACGCAGTATTTT. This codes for CASSFPGRGTSTDTQYF. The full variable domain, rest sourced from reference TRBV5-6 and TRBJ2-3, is DAGVTQSPTHLIKTRGQQVTLRCSPKSGHDTVSWYQQALGQGPQFIFQYYEEEERQRGNFPDRFSGHQFPNYSSELNVNALLLGDSALYLCASSFPGRGTSTDTQYFGPGTRLTVL.

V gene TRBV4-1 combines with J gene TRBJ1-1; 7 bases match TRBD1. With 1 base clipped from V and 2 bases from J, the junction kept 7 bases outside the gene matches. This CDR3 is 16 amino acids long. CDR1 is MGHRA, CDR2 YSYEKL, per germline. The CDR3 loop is CASSQGYWDSNTEAFF. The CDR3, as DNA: TGCGCCAGCAGCCAAGGGTACTGGGACAGCAACACTGAAGCTTTCTTT.

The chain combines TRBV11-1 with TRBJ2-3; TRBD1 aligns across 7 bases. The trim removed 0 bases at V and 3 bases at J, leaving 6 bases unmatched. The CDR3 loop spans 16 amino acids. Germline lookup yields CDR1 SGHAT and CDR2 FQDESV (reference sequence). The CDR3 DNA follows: TGTGCCAGCAGCTTAGCGGGAGACAGGGTTACAGATACGCAGTATTTT. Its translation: CASSLAGDRVTDTQYF. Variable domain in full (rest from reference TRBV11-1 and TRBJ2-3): EAEVAQSPRYKITEKSQAVAFWCDPISGHATLYWYRQILGQGPELLVQFQDESVVDDSQLPKDRFSAERLKGVDSTLKIQPAELGDSAMYLCASSLAGDRVTDTQYFGPGTRLTVL.

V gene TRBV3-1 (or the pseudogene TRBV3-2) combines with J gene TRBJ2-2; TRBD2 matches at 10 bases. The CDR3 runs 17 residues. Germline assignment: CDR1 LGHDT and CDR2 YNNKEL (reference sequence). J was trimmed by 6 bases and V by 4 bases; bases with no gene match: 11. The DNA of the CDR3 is TGTGCCAGCAGCCCCCCCCGGTCGAGCGGGAGGGCCGGGGAGCTGTTTTTT. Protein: CASSPPRSSGRAGELFF.